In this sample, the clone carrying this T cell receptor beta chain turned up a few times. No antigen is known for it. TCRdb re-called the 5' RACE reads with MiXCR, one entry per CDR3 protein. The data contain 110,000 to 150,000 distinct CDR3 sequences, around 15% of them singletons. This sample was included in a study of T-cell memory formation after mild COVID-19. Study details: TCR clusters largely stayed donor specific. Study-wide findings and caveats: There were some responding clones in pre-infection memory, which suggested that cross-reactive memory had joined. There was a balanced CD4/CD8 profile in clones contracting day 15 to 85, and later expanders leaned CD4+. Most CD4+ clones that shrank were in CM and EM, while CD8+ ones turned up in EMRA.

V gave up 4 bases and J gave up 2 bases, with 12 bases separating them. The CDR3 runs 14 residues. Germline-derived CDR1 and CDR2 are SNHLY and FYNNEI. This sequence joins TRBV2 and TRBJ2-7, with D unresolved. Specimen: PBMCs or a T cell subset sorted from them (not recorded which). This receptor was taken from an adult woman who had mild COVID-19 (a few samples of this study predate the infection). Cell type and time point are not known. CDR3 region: CASSGGQLAYEQYF. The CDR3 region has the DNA TGTGCCAGCAGTGGAGGTCAGCTAGCCTACGAGCAGTACTTC.